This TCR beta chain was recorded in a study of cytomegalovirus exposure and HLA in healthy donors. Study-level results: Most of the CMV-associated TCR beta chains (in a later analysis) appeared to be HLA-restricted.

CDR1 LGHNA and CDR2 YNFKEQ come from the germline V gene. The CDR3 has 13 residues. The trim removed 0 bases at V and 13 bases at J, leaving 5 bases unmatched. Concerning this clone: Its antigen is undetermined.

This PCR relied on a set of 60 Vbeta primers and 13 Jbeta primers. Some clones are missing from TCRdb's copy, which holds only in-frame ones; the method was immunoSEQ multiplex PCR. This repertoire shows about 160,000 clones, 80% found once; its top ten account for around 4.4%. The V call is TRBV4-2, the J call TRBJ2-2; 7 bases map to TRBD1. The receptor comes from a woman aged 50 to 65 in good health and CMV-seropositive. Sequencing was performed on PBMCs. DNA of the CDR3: TGTGCCAGCAGCCAAGATTTTGGGGACAGGCTGTTTTTT. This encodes CASSQDFGDRLFF.